The subject of this entry is one TCR beta chain. Antigen: not known. The sample comes from a study of radiation and T cells in renal cell carcinoma. CDR1 is LNHDA and CDR2 is SQIVND in the germline V gene (reference sequence). CDR3 length: 12 amino acids. V was pared by 3 bases and J by 1 base, with 2 bases between. Stated time point: blood 4 weeks post-SBRT, at nephrectomy. Indicated treatment: 15 Gy SBRT to primary tumor, nephrectomy 4 weeks later. Nephrectomy followed 15 Gy stereotactic body radiation by 4 weeks. Study conclusions and caveats: No pretreatment tumor biopsies were available for baseline clonotypes. In blood, top tumor clones expanded by 2 weeks, shrinking by 4.

This table comes from immunoSEQ multiplex PCR, and its TCRdb copy is limited to in-frame clones, with some not included. The sample lists 90,000 to 100,000 clones; 80% to 90% were seen once. The chain is built from TRBV19 and TRBJ2-3; the D is unclear. This specimen consisted of blood, obtained from a patient whose treatment included radiotherapy and nephrectomy. The source of this sequence is a man in his 60s with renal cell carcinoma. CDR3 loop: CASSIGTDTQYF. The CDR3 coding sequence is TGTGCCAGTAGTATCGGCACAGATACGCAGTATTTT. The full variable domain, rest sourced from reference TRBV19 and TRBJ2-3, is DGGITQSPKYLFRKEGQNVTLSCEQNLNHDAMYWYRQDPGQGLRLIYYSQIVNDFQKGDIAEGYSVSREKKESFPLTVTSAQKNPTAFYLCASSIGTDTQYFGPGTRLTVL.